These T cell receptor beta chains were read from a single sample in a study of metastatic and nonmetastatic thyroid tumors. TCRdb reassembled clones from the PCR reads with MiXCR. The sample holds thousands of clones; around 22% are singletons and the top ten take 8.2%. Specimen: tumor tissue. The source is a female donor with papillary thyroid cancer or a benign thyroid nodule (not recorded which). Some clones in this sample may be carry-over from other donors' samples. The CDR3 runs from the conserved cysteine through the conserved F or W. The order of the fields is V gene, J gene, clone size, D gene, CDR3 protein, CDR3 DNA. A D gene is named only where the DNA matches it firmly. The listing skips clone size in some rows; elsewhere it reads once, few, many or a size class.

>TRBV5-1|TRBJ2-1|medium-sized|NA
CASRDEDSNNEQFF
TGCGCCAGCAGGGATGAGGACAGTAACAATGAGCAGTTCTTC
>TRBV7-6|TRBJ2-3|many|NA
CASSSRTLAGADTQYF
TGTGCCAGCAGCTCCCGTACACTAGCCGGTGCAGATACGCAGTATTTT
>TRBV20-1|TRBJ2-5|once|NA
CSASGNQETQYF
TGCAGTGCTAGCGGGAACCAAGAGACCCAGTACTTC
>TRBV6-1|TRBJ2-7|few|TRBD1
CASSKTGSYEQYF
TGTGCCAGCAGTAAGACAGGGTCCTACGAGCAGTACTTC
>TRBV27|TRBJ1-3|NA|TRBD1
CASSLRAGGDSGNTIYF
TGTGCCAGCAGTTTAAGGGCAGGGGGCGACTCTGGAAACACCATATATTTT
>TRBV12-3/TRBV12-4|TRBJ1-1|few|NA
CASSLAGGTTEAFF
TGTGCCAGCAGTCTTGCCGGGGGCACGACTGAAGCTTTCTTT
>TRBV9|TRBJ1-6|few|NA
CASSGANSPLHF
TGTGCCAGCAGCGGCGCTAATTCACCCCTCCACTTT
>TRBV11-3|TRBJ2-1|medium-sized|NA
CASSVGHDEQFF
TGTGCCAGCAGCGTGGGACACGATGAGCAGTTCTTC
>TRBV27|TRBJ2-7|NA|TRBD2
CASSLSHGVGRASEQYF
TGTGCCAGCAGTTTATCGCACGGGGTCGGGAGGGCGTCCGAGCAGTACTTC
>TRBV28|TRBJ2-7|NA|NA
CATSEADSSYEQYF
TGTGCCACAAGCGAAGCGGATAGCTCCTACGAGCAGTACTTC
>TRBV20-1|TRBJ2-7|NA|TRBD1
CSARPYRGTGGSLFSYEQYF
TGCAGTGCTAGGCCCTACAGAGGGACAGGGGGCTCGCTGTTCTCCTACGAGCAGTACTTC
>TRBV11-2|TRBJ2-7|NA|TRBD2
CASSLLAGGHEQYF
TGTGCCAGCAGCCTACTAGCGGGAGGGCACGAGCAGTACTTC
>TRBV7-2|TRBJ2-7|few|TRBD2
CASSRTSGMYEQYF
TGTGCCAGCAGTAGGACTAGCGGGATGTACGAGCAGTACTTC
>TRBV4-1|TRBJ1-5|many|NA
CASSQDRTVGNQPQHF
TGCGCCAGCAGCCAAGATCGTACGGTAGGAAATCAGCCCCAGCATTTT
>TRBV6-6|TRBJ1-6|few|NA
CASSYSDRDNSPLHF
TGTGCCAGCAGTTACTCTGACCGGGATAATTCACCCCTCCACTTT
>TRBV6-5|TRBJ2-1|few|NA
CASSYSGDRGEQFF
TGTGCCAGCAGTTACTCGGGCGATCGGGGTGAGCAGTTCTTC
>TRBV28|TRBJ2-5|NA|NA
CASSPRAETQYF
TGTGCCAGCAGTCCTAGGGCAGAGACCCAGTACTTC
>TRBV27|TRBJ2-7|few|NA
CASTGHANYEQYF
TGTGCCAGCACAGGACACGCCAACTACGAGCAGTACTTC
>TRBV6-1|TRBJ2-5|NA|NA
CASSALGGETQYF
TGTGCCAGCAGCGCCCTTGGGGGGGAGACCCAGTACTTC
>TRBV5-1|TRBJ2-7|NA|NA
CASSLQSSYEQYF
TGCGCCAGCAGCTTGCAGAGCTCCTACGAGCAGTACTTC
>TRBV19|TRBJ1-5|NA|NA
CASSISLLTYSDSNQPQHF
TGTGCCAGTAGTATCTCACTATTAACATATTCAGATAGCAATCAGCCCCAGCATTTT
>TRBV7-3|TRBJ2-1|medium-sized|TRBD1
CASSPRTGSEQFF
TGTGCCAGCAGCCCCAGGACAGGTAGTGAGCAGTTCTTC
>TRBV28|TRBJ1-5|few|NA
CASSLSLRGNQPQHF
TGTGCCAGCAGTTTATCCCTAAGGGGCAATCAGCCCCAGCATTTT
>TRBV27|TRBJ1-5|NA|NA
CASSLKSGTHPQHF
TGTGCCAGCAGTTTAAAGTCAGGGACTCATCCCCAGCATTTT
>TRBV5-1|TRBJ2-1|NA|TRBD2
CASSLANRLAGPWGEQFF
TGCGCCAGCAGCTTGGCCAACCGACTAGCGGGGCCTTGGGGTGAGCAGTTCTTC
>TRBV19|TRBJ1-1|once|NA
CASSIRAGTEAFF
TGTGCCAGTAGTATCCGGGCTGGCACTGAAGCTTTCTTT
>TRBV25-1|TRBJ2-3|NA|TRBD1
CASSGRGSTDTQYF
TGTGCCAGCAGTGGCAGGGGGAGCACAGATACGCAGTATTTT
>TRBV18|TRBJ1-2|medium-sized|NA
CASSPDIGAYTF
TGTGCCAGCTCACCCGACATTGGGGCCTACACCTTC
>TRBV10-3|TRBJ1-2|NA|TRBD1
CAIRWDRDNYGYTF
TGTGCCATCCGTTGGGACAGGGACAACTATGGCTACACCTTC
>TRBV12-3/TRBV12-4|TRBJ1-2|NA|NA
CASSFDSNYGYTF
TGTGCCAGCAGTTTTGACAGTAACTATGGCTACACCTTC
>TRBV28|TRBJ2-7|medium-sized|TRBD2
CATSSPGGLAGGPGEQYF
TGTGCCACCTCCTCGCCGGGGGGACTAGCGGGAGGGCCGGGCGAGCAGTACTTC
>TRBV7-2|TRBJ2-7|medium-sized|NA
CASSSLDGSYEQYF
TGTGCCAGCAGCTCACTGGACGGATCCTACGAGCAGTACTTC
>TRBV27|TRBJ2-2|few|TRBD2
CASSFLGAGINTGELFF
TGTGCCAGCAGTTTTCTCGGAGCGGGGATCAACACCGGGGAGCTGTTTTTT
>TRBV7-6|TRBJ2-1|medium-sized|NA
CASSFSGNEQFF
TGTGCCAGCAGCTTTTCTGGCAATGAGCAGTTCTTC
>TRBV6-1|TRBJ1-6|NA|TRBD1
CASSDGQGASPLHF
TGTGCCAGCAGCGACGGACAGGGGGCCTCACCCCTCCACTTT
>TRBV6-2/TRBV6-3|TRBJ1-4|medium-sized|TRBD1
CASRPGQRFATNEKLFF
TGTGCCAGCAGACCGGGACAGCGATTTGCAACTAATGAAAAACTGTTTTTT
>TRBV5-1|TRBJ2-2|large|TRBD2
CASSLRGDTGELFF
TGCGCCAGCAGCTTGCGGGGGGACACCGGGGAGCTGTTTTTT
>TRBV7-8|TRBJ2-1|NA|NA
CASSLHGEQFF
TGTGCCAGCAGTCTTCATGGTGAGCAGTTCTTC
>TRBV12-3/TRBV12-4|TRBJ1-1|few|NA
CASSLRVRGDEAFF
TGTGCCAGCAGTTTGAGGGTGCGGGGGGATGAAGCTTTCTTT
>TRBV25-1|TRBJ1-6|few|NA
CASGSSPLHF
TGTGCCAGCGGGAGTTCACCCCTCCACTTT
>TRBV6-2/TRBV6-3|TRBJ1-6|few|TRBD1
CASSYRRDRETSPLHF
TGTGCCAGCAGCTACCGTCGGGACAGGGAGACCTCACCCCTCCACTTT
>TRBV28|TRBJ2-3|large|TRBD1
CASSPRDRLTDTQYF
TGTGCCAGCAGTCCTCGGGACAGACTCACAGATACGCAGTATTTT
>TRBV5-6|TRBJ2-7|many|NA
CASSSTGYAYEQYF
TGTGCCAGCAGCTCGACAGGTTACGCATACGAGCAGTACTTC
>TRBV19|TRBJ1-5|few|NA
CASSISTGRGPQHF
TGTGCCAGTAGTATATCCACAGGGAGGGGGCCCCAGCATTTT
>TRBV18|TRBJ2-2|many|NA
CASSPPSRGGELFF
TGTGCCAGCTCACCACCTTCGCGGGGCGGGGAGCTGTTTTTT
>TRBV12-3/TRBV12-4|TRBJ2-2|few|NA
CATPVVTTGELFF
TGTGCCACTCCTGTTGTGACCACCGGGGAGCTGTTTTTT